These 26 T cell receptor beta chains share one sample of origin, sequenced in a study of OX40 agonist ivuxolimab in advanced cancers. The repertoire was sequenced with immunoSEQ multiplex PCR; TCRdb's copy has only in-frame clones and lacks some. The sample has about 54,000 clones, approximately 80% seen once; the top ten hold about 0.74%. This sample comprised CD4+ or CD8+ T cells sorted from blood, obtained in a trial of the OX40 agonist ivuxolimab. Receptor source: an adult with an advanced solid tumor such as melanoma, head and neck, liver or kidney cancer.

This clone was counted between two and nine times. V is TRBV5-1 and J is TRBJ1-1, with 8 bases identical to TRBD1. Per germline, CDR1 SGHRS and CDR2 YFSETQ. Germline trimming cut 3 bases from V and 6 bases from J; bases unmatched to any gene: 4. This CDR3 comprises 13 residues. The CDR3, as DNA: TGCGCCAGCAGCTCGCCGGGACAGGCTGAAGCTTTCTTT. Encoded protein: CASSSPGQAEAFF. Based on the CDR3 plus reference TRBV5-1 and TRBJ1-1, the full variable domain is KAGVTQTPRYLIKTRGQQVTLSCSPISGHRSVSWYQQTPGQGLQFLFEYFSETQRNKGNFPGRFSGRQFSNSRSEMNVSTLELGDSALYLCASSSPGQAEAFFGQGTRLTVV.

The rearrangement joins TRBV9 to TRBJ2-1; D is possibly TRBD1 (6 bases). The germline V and J ends were trimmed by 3 bases and 7 bases, with 11 bases remaining between them. Germline loops: CDR1 SGDLS, CDR2 YYNGEE. This CDR3 is 13 amino acids long. CDR3 region: CASSAQGMNEQFF. CDR3 bases: TGTGCCAGCAGCGCACAGGGAATGAATGAGCAGTTCTTC.

The rearrangement links TRBV5-6 to TRBJ1-1; the D is unclear. Germline loops: CDR1 SGHDT, CDR2 YYEEEE. Between the trimmed V and J ends, which lost 2 bases and 3 bases, there was a span of 8 bases. The CDR3 consists of 13 residues. The CDR3 region is CASSFAVDTEAFF. DNA of the CDR3: TGTGCCAGCAGCTTTGCGGTGGACACTGAAGCTTTCTTT.

This clone has just a few counts. The chain couples TRBV2 to TRBJ1-2; TRBD1 is a possible D gene (6 bases). Germline CDR1 reads SNHLY; CDR2 reads FYNNEI. CDR3 size: 14 residues. Trimming stripped 4 bases from V and 4 bases from J, with 13 bases between. Here the CDR3 reads CASSVTGSGYGYTF. CDR3 nucleotides: TGTGCCAGCAGTGTAACAGGGTCGGGCTATGGCTACACCTTC.

The chain uses TRBV4-1 and TRBJ2-7; 10 bases match TRBD2. The V gene's germline CDR1 is MGHRA and CDR2 YSYEKL. This CDR3 has 16 residues. J gave up 2 bases and V 0 bases, and 4 bases lay outside the gene matches. CDR3 sequence (DNA): TGCGCCAGCAGCCAAGATAGCGGGGGGACTCCCTACGAGCAGTACTTC. The encoded protein is CASSQDSGGTPYEQYF.

This CDR3 reads CASSPVVQGNIDEQYF. The CDR3 coding sequence is TGTGCCAGCAGCCCGGTGGTACAGGGTAATATCGACGAGCAGTACTTC. The chain carries TRBV5-4 and TRBJ2-7; perhaps TRBD1 as D (6 bases). Trimming stripped 4 bases from V and 5 bases from J, with 22 bases between. CDR3 length equals 16 residues. Germline V lookup: CDR1 SGHNT, CDR2 YYREEE (reference sequence).

The V gene is TRBV10-2, the J gene TRBJ1-1; a possible D gene is TRBD1 (5 bases). The germline V and J ends were trimmed by 4 bases and 1 base, with 13 bases remaining between them. Germline V gives CDR1 WSHSY, CDR2 SAAADI. The CDR3 covers 15 residues. The CDR3 loop is CASSVEGDRNTEAFF. The CDR3 DNA reads TGCGCCAGCAGTGTAGAAGGGGATCGGAACACTGAAGCTTTCTTT.

This chain connects TRBV2 to TRBJ2-3; 11 nucleotides align to TRBD1. V gave up 5 bases and J gave up 3 bases; unmatched junction bases: 4. In germline, CDR1 is SNHLY, CDR2 FYNNEI. This CDR3 has 15 amino acids. The CDR3 DNA reads as TGTGCCAGCAGTTTGGACAGGGGGCGGACAGATACGCAGTATTTT. This codes for CASSLDRGRTDTQYF.

The chain is built from TRBV11-2 and TRBJ2-7; 10 bases match TRBD1. The length of the CDR3 is 14 residues. Germline V gene lookup returns CDR1 SGHAT and CDR2 FQNNGV. After removal of 1 base from V and 4 bases from J, the junction contained 1 base not matched to a gene. The CDR3 DNA reads as TGTGCCAGCAGCTTAGGGGGACAGGGGTACGAGCAGTACTTC. Its translation is CASSLGGQGYEQYF.

This clone was detected only once. The V gene is TRBV11-2, the J gene TRBJ2-7; 8 nucleotides match TRBD1. CDR1 SGHAT and CDR2 FQNNGV come from the germline V gene. This CDR3 spans 15 amino acids. The V segment lost 1 base and the J segment 0 bases; nucleotides outside the gene matches: 2. In DNA, the CDR3 is TGTGCCAGCAGCTTAGGGGGACAGGTCTCCTACGAGCAGTACTTC. Translated, it gives CASSLGGQVSYEQYF.

In its sample, this clone was seen once. J is TRBJ2-7 and V is TRBV7-9; no definite D call. Deletions cut 5 bases from V and 3 bases from J, with 14 bases between. The germline V gene encodes CDR1 SEHNR and CDR2 FQNEAQ (reference sequence). This CDR3 is 14 amino acids long. This CDR3 is CASSLGGGIYEQYF. CDR3 sequence (DNA): TGTGCCAGCAGCCTAGGCGGCGGAATCTACGAGCAGTACTTC.

The gene calls are TRBV6-4 and TRBJ2-3; 8 positions match TRBD1. The CDR3 length is 14 residues. Per germline, CDR1 MRHNA and CDR2 SNTAGT. V lost 6 bases and J lost 1; bases outside the gene matches: 3. DNA for the CDR3: TGTGCCAGCAGAGAGACAGGGGGCACAGATACGCAGTATTTT. Its translation is CASRETGGTDTQYF.

The chain recombines TRBV5-1 with TRBJ2-5; D could derive from TRBD1 or TRBD2 (6 bases each). Trimming stripped 0 bases from V and 7 bases from J, with 28 bases between. CDR3 length equals 19 residues. Germline V gene sequence: CDR1 SGHRS, CDR2 YFSETQ. In nucleotides, the CDR3 is TGCGCCAGCAGCTTGGCCGGGGGCAGTGGGACTCCATCCCTGGGGACCCAGTACTTC. Amino acids: CASSLAGGSGTPSLGTQYF.

CDR3 nucleotides: TGTGCCAGTAGTATATCCCTTCAGGGGGCTGAAGCTTTCTTT. Translation gives CASSISLQGAEAFF. The J gene is TRBJ1-1, the V gene TRBV19; TRBD1 matches 7 bases. This CDR3 comprises 14 residues. J was trimmed by 6 bases and V by 2 bases; bases with no gene match: 6. Germline loops: CDR1 LNHDA, CDR2 SQIVND (reference sequence).

The rearrangement joins TRBV6-6 to TRBJ2-2; D perhaps matches TRBD1 (5 bases). CDR1 and CDR2 (germline): MNHNY, SVGAGI (reference sequence). The V end lost 4 bases, the J end lost 0 bases, and 12 bases lay between the germline ends. This CDR3 spans 16 amino acids. The CDR3 nucleotides read TGTGCCAGCAGTTCTACGACAGTACCGAACACCGGGGAGCTGTTTTTT. Amino acids: CASSSTTVPNTGELFF.

The chain recombines TRBV19 with TRBJ1-2; D perhaps matches TRBD1 (6 bases). The CDR3 extends over 16 amino acids. V dropped 4 bases and J dropped 5 bases, with 20 bases sitting between them. CDR1 and CDR2 (germline): LNHDA, SQIVND (reference sequence). The CDR3 DNA reads TGTGCCAGTAGTACCCGCGTGGGACAACCTAGGTATGGCTACACCTTC. Protein product: CASSTRVGQPRYGYTF. Full variable domain (remainder filled in from reference TRBV19 and TRBJ1-2): DGGITQSPKYLFRKEGQNVTLSCEQNLNHDAMYWYRQDPGQGLRLIYYSQIVNDFQKGDIAEGYSVSREKKESFPLTVTSAQKNPTAFYLCASSTRVGQPRYGYTFGSGTRLTVV.

The chain couples TRBV25-1 to TRBJ1-6; D remains ambiguous. The CDR3 is 15 amino acids. Trimming cost V 3 bases and J 4 bases, with 10 bases left between them. Germline loops: CDR1 MGHDK, CDR2 SYGVNS. The CDR3 bases are TGTGCCAGCAGTGACCCCGGACGGTATAATTCACCCCTCCACTTT. Translation gives CASSDPGRYNSPLHF.

J is TRBJ1-1 and V is TRBV14; TRBD1 is a possible D gene (5 bases). V gave up 0 bases and J gave up 7 bases, with 33 bases separating them. The germline V gene encodes CDR1 SGHDN and CDR2 FVKESK. The length of the CDR3 is 21 residues. Here the CDR3 DNA reads TGTGCCAGCAGCCAAGACTTGTTACTAGGGGATTCATGGCTTAGGCATAGTGAAGCTTTCTTT. Amino acids: CASSQDLLLGDSWLRHSEAFF.

The chain combines TRBV5-1 with TRBJ2-3; 8 bases line up with TRBD2. Germline loops: CDR1 SGHRS, CDR2 YFSETQ. The CDR3 is 15 residues long. V gave up 4 bases and J gave up 2 bases; unmatched junction bases: 6. CDR3 protein: CASSIRGGPTDTQYF. The CDR3 DNA reads as TGCGCCAGCAGCATCCGGGGGGGGCCCACAGATACGCAGTATTTT.

The chain carries TRBV6-5 and TRBJ1-2; TRBD1 agrees at 7 bases. This CDR3 comprises 14 residues. V lost 6 bases, J lost 11 bases, and 15 bases stayed unmatched. Germline CDR1 MNHEY, CDR2 SVGAGI. In nucleotides, the CDR3 is TGTGCCAGCAGACCAGGACAGGACCCAGTGCGGTACACCTTC. This codes for CASRPGQDPVRYTF.

The sample holds a few counts of this clone. The rearrangement joins TRBV7-8 to TRBJ1-1; TRBD1 aligns across 7 bases. The V gene end was trimmed by 1 base and the J gene end by 8 bases; junction bases not matched to a gene: 7. Germline V lookup: CDR1 SGHVS, CDR2 FQNEAQ. The CDR3 is 14 residues long. For the CDR3, the DNA is TGTGCCAGCAGCTTAGGGGAGACAGGGAGAGAAGCTTTCTTT. It yields the protein CASSLGETGREAFF. The whole variable domain, filled in from reference TRBV7-8 and TRBJ1-1, reads GAGVSQSPRYKVAKRGQDVALRCDPISGHVSLFWYQQALGQGPEFLTYFQNEAQLDKSGLPSDRFFAERPEGSVSTLKIQRTQQEDSAVYLCASSLGETGREAFFGQGTRLTVV.

The genes are TRBV13 and TRBJ2-4; no clear D gene. Germline V CDR1 and CDR2: PRHDT, FYEKMQ (reference sequence). Trimming shortened V by 8 bases and J by 1 base, and 12 bases separated the two germline ends. The CDR3 loop spans 14 amino acids. Here the CDR3 reads CASGPPGAKNIQYF. Here the CDR3 DNA reads TGTGCCAGCGGCCCCCCCGGGGCCAAAAACATTCAGTACTTC.

This chain uses TRBV27 with TRBJ2-5; D perhaps matches TRBD1 (6 bases). Germline V CDR1 and CDR2: MNHEY, SMNVEV (reference sequence). V shed 7 bases and J shed 5 bases, with 17 bases lying between them. The CDR3 totals 14 residues. The CDR3 DNA reads as TGTGCCAGCACCCAGGTGGGGGCTTGGGAGACCCAGTACTTC. It codes for CASTQVGAWETQYF.

A few counts support this clone. This rearrangement joins TRBV13 to TRBJ2-7, with 9 positions matching TRBD1. This CDR3 comprises 15 residues. J lost 4 bases, V lost 4 bases, and 8 bases had no gene match. CDR1 PRHDT and CDR2 FYEKMQ come from the germline V gene (reference sequence). The CDR3 DNA reads as TGTGCCAGCAGCTCCCGGGACAGGGCCCTATACGAGCAGTACTTC. Its protein is CASSSRDRALYEQYF. The full variable domain, completed using reference TRBV13 and TRBJ2-7, is AAGVIQSPRHLIKEKRETATLKCYPIPRHDTVYWYQQGPGQDPQFLISFYEKMQSDKGSIPDRFSAQQFSDYHSELNMSSLELGDSALYFCASSSRDRALYEQYFGPGTRLTVT.

This clone appeared a few times. J is TRBJ1-2 and V is TRBV6-1; no clear D. Trimming shortened V by 4 bases and J by 10 bases, and 10 bases separated the two germline ends. The V gene's germline CDR1 is MNHNS and CDR2 SASEGT. This CDR3 spans 11 amino acids. In DNA, the CDR3 is TGTGCCAGCAGTGGATACGGTCACTACACCTTC. It specifies CASSGYGHYTF.

V gene TRBV5-4 combines with J gene TRBJ2-7; TRBD1 might be the D (5 bases). The V gene's germline CDR1 is SGHNT and CDR2 YYREEE (reference sequence). This CDR3 spans 15 amino acids. Between the trimmed V and J ends, which lost 4 bases and 0 bases, there was a span of 14 bases. In DNA form, the CDR3 reads TGTGCCAGCAGCCCTAGGCAGGGCTTCTCCTACGAGCAGTACTTC. Its translation is CASSPRQGFSYEQYF.